Described below is a single T cell receptor (beta chain) sequence and its context. The data originate from a study of blood T cell repertoires in COVID-19. On the study more broadly: Donors in the United States, Italy and Spain gave samples during acute or convalescent COVID-19. Sources were T cells, B-cell-depleted T cells, or PBMCs; the material itself was cDNA or gDNA.

In the study's own analysis: Cell counts per sample came from amplifying reference gene primers. Clones were read by immunoSEQ multiplex PCR, and TCRdb kept only the in-frame ones, dropping some. Clonal size and the V and J genes are those of that table, whereas D and trimming came from the DNA. The data show tens of thousands of clones, 80% to 90% seen once. Germline V gene data show CDR1 as SGHRS and CDR2 as YFSETQ. V dropped 1 base and J dropped 3; count of bases not matched to a gene: 9. CDR3 length: 17 amino acids. The TCR sequence derives from a man aged 45-65 years with active COVID-19. Sequenced sample: peripheral blood. The chain carries TRBV5-1 and TRBJ1-1; TRBD1 matches 10 bases. The CDR3 spells CASSLFIRQGADTEAFF. CDR3 DNA sequence: TGCGCCAGCAGCTTGTTTATCAGACAGGGGGCGGACACTGAAGCTTTCTTT.